This TCR beta chain came from a study of shared clonotypes between healthy human individuals. TCRdb's table, derived via immunoSEQ multiplex PCR, lists solely in-frame clones and lacks some. Altogether over 2 million clones are present, approximately 94% being singletons, with the ten largest covering roughly 1.1%. V lost 3 bases, J lost 0 bases, and 9 bases lay in between. Germline V gene sequence: CDR1 SNHLY, CDR2 FYNNEI. CDR3 size: 16 residues. Cells designated naive CD8 were CD45RO-negative and were positively selected for CCR7, with terminally differentiated effector memory CD45RA+ cells excluded.

Sample: naive CD8+ T cells sorted from blood. The genes are TRBV2 and TRBJ1-6; no definite D call. The TCR originated in a man younger than 30 in good health. CDR3 nucleotide sequence: TGTGCCAGCAGTGATGTCAGTAGCTCCTATAATTCACCCCTCCACTTT. Translation gives CASSDVSSSYNSPLHF.